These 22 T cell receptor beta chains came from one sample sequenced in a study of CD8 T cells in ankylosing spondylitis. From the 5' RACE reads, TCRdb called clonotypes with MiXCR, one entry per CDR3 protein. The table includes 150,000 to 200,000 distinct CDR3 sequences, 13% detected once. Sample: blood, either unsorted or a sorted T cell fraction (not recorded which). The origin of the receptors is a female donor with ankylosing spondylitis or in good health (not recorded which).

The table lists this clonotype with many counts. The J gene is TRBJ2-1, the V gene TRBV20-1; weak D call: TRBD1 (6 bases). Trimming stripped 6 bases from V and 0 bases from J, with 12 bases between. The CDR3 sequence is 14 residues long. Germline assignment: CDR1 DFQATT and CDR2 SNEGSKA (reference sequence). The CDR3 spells CSAQTGISYNEQFF. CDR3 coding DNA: TGCAGTGCGCAAACAGGGATCTCCTACAATGAGCAGTTCTTC.

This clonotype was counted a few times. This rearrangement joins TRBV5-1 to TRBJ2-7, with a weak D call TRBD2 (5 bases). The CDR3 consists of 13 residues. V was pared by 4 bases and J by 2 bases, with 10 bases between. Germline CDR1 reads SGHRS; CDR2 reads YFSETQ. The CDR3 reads CASSGGEAYEQYF. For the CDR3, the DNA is TGCGCCAGCAGCGGAGGAGAGGCCTACGAGCAGTACTTC. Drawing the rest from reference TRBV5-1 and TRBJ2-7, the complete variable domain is KAGVTQTPRYLIKTRGQQVTLSCSPISGHRSVSWYQQTPGQGLQFLFEYFSETQRNKGNFPGRFSGRQFSNSRSEMNVSTLELGDSALYLCASSGGEAYEQYFGPGTRLTVT.

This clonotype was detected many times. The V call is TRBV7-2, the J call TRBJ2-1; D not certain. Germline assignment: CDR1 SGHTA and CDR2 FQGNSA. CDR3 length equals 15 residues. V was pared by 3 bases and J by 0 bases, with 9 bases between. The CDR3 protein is CASSFRVSSYNEQFF. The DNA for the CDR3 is TGTGCCAGCAGCTTTCGCGTAAGCTCCTACAATGAGCAGTTCTTC. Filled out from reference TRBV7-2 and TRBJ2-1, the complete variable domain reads GAGVSQSPSNKVTEKGKDVELRCDPISGHTALYWYRQSLGQGLEFLIYFQGNSAPDKSGLPSDRFSAERTGGSVSTLTIQRTQQEDSAVYLCASSFRVSSYNEQFFGPGTRLTVL.

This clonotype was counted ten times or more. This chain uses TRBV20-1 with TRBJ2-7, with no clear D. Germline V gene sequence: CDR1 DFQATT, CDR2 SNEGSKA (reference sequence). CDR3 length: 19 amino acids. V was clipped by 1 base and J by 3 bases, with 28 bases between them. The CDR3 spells CSARGGGSPKSPNLYEQYF. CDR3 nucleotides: TGCAGTGCTAGAGGAGGCGGTTCCCCTAAAAGCCCAAACCTCTACGAGCAGTACTTC.

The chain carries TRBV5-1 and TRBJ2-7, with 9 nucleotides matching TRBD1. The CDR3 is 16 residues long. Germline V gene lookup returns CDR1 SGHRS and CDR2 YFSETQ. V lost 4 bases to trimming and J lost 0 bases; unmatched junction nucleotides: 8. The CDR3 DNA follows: TGCGCCAGCAGCCCCGGGACAGGGATGAGCTCCTACGAGCAGTACTTC. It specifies CASSPGTGMSSYEQYF.

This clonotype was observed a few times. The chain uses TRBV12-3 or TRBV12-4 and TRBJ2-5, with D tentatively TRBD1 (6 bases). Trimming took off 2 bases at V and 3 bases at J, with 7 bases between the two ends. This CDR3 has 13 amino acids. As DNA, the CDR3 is TGTGCCAGCAGTTTACCAGGGGAAGAGACCCAGTACTTC. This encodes CASSLPGEETQYF.

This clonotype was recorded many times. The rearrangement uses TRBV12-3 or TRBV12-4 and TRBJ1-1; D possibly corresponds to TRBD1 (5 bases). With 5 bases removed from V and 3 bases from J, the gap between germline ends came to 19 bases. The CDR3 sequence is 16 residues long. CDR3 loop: CASSPIRDLYDTEAFF. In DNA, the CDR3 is TGTGCCAGCAGTCCAATCCGGGACCTTTATGACACTGAAGCTTTCTTT.

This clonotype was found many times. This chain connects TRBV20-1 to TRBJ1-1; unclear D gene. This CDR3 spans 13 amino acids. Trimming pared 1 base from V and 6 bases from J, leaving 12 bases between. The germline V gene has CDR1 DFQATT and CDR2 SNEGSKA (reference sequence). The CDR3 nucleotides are TGCAGTGCTAGAGGAGGCAGAGGATCTGAAGCTTTCTTT. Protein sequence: CSARGGRGSEAFF.

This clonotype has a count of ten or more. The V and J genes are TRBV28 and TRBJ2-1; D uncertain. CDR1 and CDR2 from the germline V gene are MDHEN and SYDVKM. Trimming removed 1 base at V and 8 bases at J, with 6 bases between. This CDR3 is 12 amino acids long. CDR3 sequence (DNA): TGTGCCAGCAGTTTATCCGACGATGAGCAGTTCTTC. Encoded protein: CASSLSDDEQFF.

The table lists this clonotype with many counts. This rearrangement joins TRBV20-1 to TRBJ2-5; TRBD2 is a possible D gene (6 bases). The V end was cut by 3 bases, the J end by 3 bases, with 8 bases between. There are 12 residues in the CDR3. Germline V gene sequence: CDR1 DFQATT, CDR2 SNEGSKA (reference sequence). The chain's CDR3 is CSASWGEETQYF. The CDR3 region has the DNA TGCAGTGCTAGTTGGGGGGAAGAGACCCAGTACTTC.

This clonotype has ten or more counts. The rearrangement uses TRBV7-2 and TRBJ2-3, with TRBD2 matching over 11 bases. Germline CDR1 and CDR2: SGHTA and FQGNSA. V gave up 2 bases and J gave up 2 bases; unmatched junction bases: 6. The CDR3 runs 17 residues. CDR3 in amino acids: CASSLFGTSGSTDTQYF. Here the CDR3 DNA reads TGTGCCAGCAGCTTATTCGGGACTAGCGGATCCACAGATACGCAGTATTTT.

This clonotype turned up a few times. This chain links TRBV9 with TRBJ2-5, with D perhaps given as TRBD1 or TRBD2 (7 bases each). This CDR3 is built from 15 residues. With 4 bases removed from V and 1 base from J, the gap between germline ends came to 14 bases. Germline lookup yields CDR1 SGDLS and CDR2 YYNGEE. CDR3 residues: CASSPSGGVQETQYF. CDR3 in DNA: TGTGCCAGCAGCCCATCAGGGGGGGTCCAAGAGACCCAGTACTTC.

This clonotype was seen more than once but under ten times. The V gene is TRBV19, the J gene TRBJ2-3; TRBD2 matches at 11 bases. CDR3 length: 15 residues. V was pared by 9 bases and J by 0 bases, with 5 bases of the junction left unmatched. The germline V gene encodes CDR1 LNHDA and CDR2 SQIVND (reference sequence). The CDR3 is CASQRLAGSTDTQYF. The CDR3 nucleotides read TGTGCCAGCCAACGACTAGCGGGGAGCACAGATACGCAGTATTTT.

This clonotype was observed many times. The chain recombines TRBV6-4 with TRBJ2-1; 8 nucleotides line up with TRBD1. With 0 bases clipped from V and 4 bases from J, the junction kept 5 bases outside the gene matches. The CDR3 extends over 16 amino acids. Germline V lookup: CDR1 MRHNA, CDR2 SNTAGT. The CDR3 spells CASSDSAGGGYNEQFF. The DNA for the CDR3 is TGTGCCAGCAGTGACTCCGCAGGGGGCGGGTACAATGAGCAGTTCTTC.

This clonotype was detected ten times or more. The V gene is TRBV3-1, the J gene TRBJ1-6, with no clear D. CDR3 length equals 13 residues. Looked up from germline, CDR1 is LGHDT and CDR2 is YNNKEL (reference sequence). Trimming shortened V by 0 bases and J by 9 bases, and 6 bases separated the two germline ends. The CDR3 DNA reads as TGTGCCAGCAGCCAAGATTCCCGTTCACCCCTCCACTTT. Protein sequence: CASSQDSRSPLHF.

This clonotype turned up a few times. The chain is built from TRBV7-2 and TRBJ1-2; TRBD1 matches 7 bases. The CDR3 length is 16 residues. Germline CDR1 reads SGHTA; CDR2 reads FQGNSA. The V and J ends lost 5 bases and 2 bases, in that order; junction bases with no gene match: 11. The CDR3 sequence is CASSPDTGARNYGYTF. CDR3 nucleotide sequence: TGTGCCAGCAGCCCAGACACAGGGGCCAGAAACTATGGCTACACCTTC.

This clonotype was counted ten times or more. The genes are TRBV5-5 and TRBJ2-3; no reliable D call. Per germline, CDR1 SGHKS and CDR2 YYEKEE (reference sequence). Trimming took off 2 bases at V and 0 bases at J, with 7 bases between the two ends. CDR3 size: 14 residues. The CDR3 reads CASSFTASTDTQYF. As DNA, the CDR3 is TGTGCCAGCAGCTTCACGGCTAGCACAGATACGCAGTATTTT.

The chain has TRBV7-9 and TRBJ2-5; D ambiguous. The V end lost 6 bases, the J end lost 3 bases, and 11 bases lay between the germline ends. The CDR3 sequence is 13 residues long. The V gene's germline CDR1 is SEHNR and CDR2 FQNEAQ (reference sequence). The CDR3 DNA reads TGTGCCAGCAGGTTTTACGCAGAAGAGACCCAGTACTTC. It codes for CASRFYAEETQYF. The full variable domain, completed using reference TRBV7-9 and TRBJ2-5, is DTGVSQNPRHKITKRGQNVTFRCDPISEHNRLYWYRQTLGQGPEFLTYFQNEAQLEKSRLLSDRFSAERPKGSFSTLEIQRTEQGDSAMYLCASRFYAEETQYFGPGTRLLVL.

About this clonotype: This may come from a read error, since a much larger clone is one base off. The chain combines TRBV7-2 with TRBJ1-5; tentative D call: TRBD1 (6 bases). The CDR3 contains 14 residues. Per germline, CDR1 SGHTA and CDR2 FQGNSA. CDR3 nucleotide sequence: TGTGCCAGCAGCTTAGCGCGGACAGATCAGTCCCAGCATTTT. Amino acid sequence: CASSLARTDQSQHF.

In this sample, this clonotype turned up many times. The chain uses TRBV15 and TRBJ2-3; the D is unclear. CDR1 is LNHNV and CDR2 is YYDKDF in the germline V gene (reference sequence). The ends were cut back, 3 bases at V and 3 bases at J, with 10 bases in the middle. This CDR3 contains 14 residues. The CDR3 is CATSSLESTDTQYF. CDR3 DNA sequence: TGTGCCACCAGCAGTTTGGAGAGTACAGATACGCAGTATTTT.

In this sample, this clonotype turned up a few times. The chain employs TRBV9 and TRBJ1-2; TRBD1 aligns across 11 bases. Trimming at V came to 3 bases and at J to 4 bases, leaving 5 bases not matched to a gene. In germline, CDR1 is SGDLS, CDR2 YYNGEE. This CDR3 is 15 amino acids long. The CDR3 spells CASSGDGTGGYGYTF. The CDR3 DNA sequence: TGTGCCAGCAGCGGCGACGGGACAGGGGGCTATGGCTACACCTTC.

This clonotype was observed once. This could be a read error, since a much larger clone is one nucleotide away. CDR3 sequence (DNA): TGCAGTGCTAGTAGGAACCTCCTCTACAATGAGCAGTTCTTC. Translating gives CSASRNLLYNEQFF. The J gene is TRBJ2-1, the V gene TRBV20-1, with unresolved D. The CDR3 spans 14 residues. Trimming took off 3 bases at V and 3 bases at J, with 12 bases between the two ends. Germline CDR1 is DFQATT and CDR2 is SNEGSKA (reference sequence).